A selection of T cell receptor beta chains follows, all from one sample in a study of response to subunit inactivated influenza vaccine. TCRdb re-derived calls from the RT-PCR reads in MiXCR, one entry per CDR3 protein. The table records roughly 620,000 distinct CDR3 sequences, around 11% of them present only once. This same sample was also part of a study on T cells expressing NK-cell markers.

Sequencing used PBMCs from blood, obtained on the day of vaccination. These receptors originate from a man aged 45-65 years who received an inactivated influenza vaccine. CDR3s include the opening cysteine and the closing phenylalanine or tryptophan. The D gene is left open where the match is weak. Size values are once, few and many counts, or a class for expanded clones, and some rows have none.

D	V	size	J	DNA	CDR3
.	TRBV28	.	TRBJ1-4	TGTGCCAGCAAAACGACAGGAGTTGGAAATGAAAAACTGTTTTTT	CASKTTGVGNEKLFF
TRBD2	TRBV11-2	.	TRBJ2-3	TGTGCCAGCAGCTTAGATGGAGCGGGGGGGGGCACAGATACGCAGTATTTT	CASSLDGAGGGTDTQYF
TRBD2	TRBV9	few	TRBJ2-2	TGTGCCAGCAGCGACGGACTAGCGGGAGGGTTTGACACCGGGGAGCTGTTTTTT	CASSDGLAGGFDTGELFF
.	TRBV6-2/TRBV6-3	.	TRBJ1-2	TGTGCCAGCAGTTACGGACCTAACTATGGCTACACCTTC	CASSYGPNYGYTF
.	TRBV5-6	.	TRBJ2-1	TGTGCCAGCAGCGCACTTGGGGGGGGGCTCTACAATGAGCAGTTCTTC	CASSALGGGLYNEQFF
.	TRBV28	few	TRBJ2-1	TGTGCCAGCAGTTCATGGGACCTCTTCCATGAGCAGTTCTTC	CASSSWDLFHEQFF
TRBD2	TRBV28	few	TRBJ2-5	TGTGCCAGCAGTTTTCAATTTCTAGGACTAGACCAAAAAGAGACCCAGTACTTC	CASSFQFLGLDQKETQYF
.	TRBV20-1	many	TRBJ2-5	TGCAGTGCGATCCGTCCGGGACCACAAAGAGAGACCCAGTACTTC	CSAIRPGPQRETQYF
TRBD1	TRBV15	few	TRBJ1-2	TGTGCCACCAGCAGAGATCCGGGACAGGGGGCGTATGGCTACACCTTC	CATSRDPGQGAYGYTF
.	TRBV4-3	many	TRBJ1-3	TGCGCCAGCAGCCAAGACCCCCTTCCGGGCGGCTCTGGAAACACCATATATTTT	CASSQDPLPGGSGNTIYF
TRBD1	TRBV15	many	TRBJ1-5	TGTGCCACCAGCAGAGATTTGAGGGGACAGGACAATCAGCCCCAGCATTTT	CATSRDLRGQDNQPQHF
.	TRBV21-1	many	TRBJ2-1	TGTGCCAGCAGCAAAGTAAACTACAATGAGCAGTTCTTC	CASSKVNYNEQFF
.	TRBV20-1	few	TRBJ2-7	TGCAGTGGGACCCCCGGAACGTACGAGCAGTACTTC	CSGTPGTYEQYF
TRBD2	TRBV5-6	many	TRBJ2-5	TGTGCCAGCAGCCATGCGGGACTAGCGGAAGAGACCCAGTACTTC	CASSHAGLAEETQYF
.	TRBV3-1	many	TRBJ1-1	TGCGCCAGCAGCCAAGATCCCGGCACTGAAGCTTTCTTT	CASSQDPGTEAFF
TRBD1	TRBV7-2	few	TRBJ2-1	TGTGCCAGCAGCTTGGGGACAGGGGGCCTCATCAATGAGCAGTTCTTC	CASSLGTGGLINEQFF
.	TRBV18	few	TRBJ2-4	TGTGCCAGCTCACCTATACCGGCAGGGACAAAAAACATTCAGTACTTC	CASSPIPAGTKNIQYF
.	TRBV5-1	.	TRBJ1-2	TGCGCCAGCAGCTTGGACGGCCTCGGCGGCTACACCTTC	CASSLDGLGGYTF
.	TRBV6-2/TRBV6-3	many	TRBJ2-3	TGTGCCAGCAGAGCGACTAGCACAGATACGCAGTATTTT	CASRATSTDTQYF
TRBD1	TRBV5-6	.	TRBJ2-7	TGTGCCAGCAGCACCGACAGGGGGAAGCAGTACTTC	CASSTDRGKQYF
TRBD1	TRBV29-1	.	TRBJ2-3	TGCAGCGTCGCTAGGGACAGGCGGGTCGGGGCAGATACGCAGTATTTT	CSVARDRRVGADTQYF
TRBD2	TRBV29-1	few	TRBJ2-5	TGCAGCGTTGAAGGTTTAGCGGGGGGGCAAGAGACCCAGTACTTC	CSVEGLAGGQETQYF
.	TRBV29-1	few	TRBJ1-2	TGCAGCGTTACCCCAAGTAACTATGGCTACACCTTC	CSVTPSNYGYTF
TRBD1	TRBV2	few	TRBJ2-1	TGTGCCAGCAAAAGGGACAGGAACAATGAGCAGTTCTTC	CASKRDRNNEQFF
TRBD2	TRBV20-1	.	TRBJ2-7	TGCAGTGCTAGAGAGACGACCGGGAGGGCCTTCAGGAGTGGCGAGCAGTACTTC	CSARETTGRAFRSGEQYF
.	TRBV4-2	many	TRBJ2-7	TGTGCCAGCAGCCCCTACGAAGCCTACGAGCAGTACTTC	CASSPYEAYEQYF
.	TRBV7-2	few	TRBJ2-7	TGTGCCAGCAGCTTAGCTGGTGTCCAGGGGGGTGAGCAGTACTTC	CASSLAGVQGGEQYF
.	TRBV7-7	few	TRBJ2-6	TGTGCTAGCAGCCCCGGACAGTTTTTTGCCTCTGGGGCCAACGTCCTGACTTTC	CASSPGQFFASGANVLTF
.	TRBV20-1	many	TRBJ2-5	TGCAGTGCTAGAGACTTCAGCCCGCTAGAGACCCAGTACTTC	CSARDFSPLETQYF
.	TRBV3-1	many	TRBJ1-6	TGTGCCAGCAGCCAAAGAAGGGTAAATTCACCCCTCCACTTT	CASSQRRVNSPLHF
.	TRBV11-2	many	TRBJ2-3	TGTGCCAGCAGCTTAGATAGGGGGGATACGCAGTATTTT	CASSLDRGDTQYF
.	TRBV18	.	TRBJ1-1	TGTGCCAGCTCACCACCGGGGGGACGAAACACTGAAGCTTTCTTT	CASSPPGGRNTEAFF
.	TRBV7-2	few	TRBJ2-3	TGTGCCAGCAGCGCTCAGGGTCAGGATACGCAGTATTTT	CASSAQGQDTQYF
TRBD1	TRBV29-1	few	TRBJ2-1	TGCAGCGTGAGGGGACAGGGCTCTTACAATGAGCAGTTCTTC	CSVRGQGSYNEQFF
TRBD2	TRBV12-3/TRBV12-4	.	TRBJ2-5	TGTGCCAGCAGACACCTAGCGGGGGGAGAGACCCAGTACTTC	CASRHLAGGETQYF
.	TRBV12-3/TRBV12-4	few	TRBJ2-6	TGTGCCAGCAGCCCAGGGGGACTCACTTCAGCCAACGTCCTGACTTTC	CASSPGGLTSANVLTF
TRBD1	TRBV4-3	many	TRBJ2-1	TGCGCCAGCAGCCAAGAAGCGATCCTGGGACAGGGCTCCTACAATGAGCAGTTCTTC	CASSQEAILGQGSYNEQFF
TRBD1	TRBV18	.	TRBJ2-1	TGTGCCAGCTCACTCCGGGACAGGGGAAACAATGAGCAGTTCTTC	CASSLRDRGNNEQFF
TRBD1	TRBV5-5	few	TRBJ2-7	TGTGCCAGCACCTTACGACCGGGACAGATTTACGAGCAGTACTTC	CASTLRPGQIYEQYF
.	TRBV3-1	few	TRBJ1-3	TGTGCCAGCAGCATAAGACGACAGGGAAACACCATATATTTT	CASSIRRQGNTIYF
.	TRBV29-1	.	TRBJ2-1	TGCAGCGTTGAGGCTTTAGTGGATGAGCAGTTCTTC	CSVEALVDEQFF
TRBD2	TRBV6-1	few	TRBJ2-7	TGTGCCAGCAGGCCTAGCGGGTCGAACTACGAGCAGTACTTC	CASRPSGSNYEQYF
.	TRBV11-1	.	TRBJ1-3	TGTGCCAGCAGCTTGTGGTTGGGCGACTCTGGAAACACCATATATTTT	CASSLWLGDSGNTIYF
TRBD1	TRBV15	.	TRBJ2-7	TGTGCCACCAGCCGGAGGGCACAGGGGGCGTACGAGCAGTACTTC	CATSRRAQGAYEQYF
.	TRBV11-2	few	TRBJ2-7	TGTGCCAGCAGCTTAGGCAGCCAGAGCTACGAGCAGTACTTC	CASSLGSQSYEQYF
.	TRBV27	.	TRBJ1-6	TGTGCCAGCAGTGGGCGAAAGGGGTATAATTCACCCCTCCACTTT	CASSGRKGYNSPLHF
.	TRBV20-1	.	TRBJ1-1	TGCAGTGCTAAACAATCGGGGTGGACTGAAGCTTTCTTT	CSAKQSGWTEAFF
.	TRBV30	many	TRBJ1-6	TGTGCCTGGAGTGTACAGGGAGGGGACGCTTCACCCCTCCACTTT	CAWSVQGGDASPLHF
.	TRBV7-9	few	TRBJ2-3	TGTGCCAGCACCCCCCGGAGAGGCTCAGATACGCAGTATTTT	CASTPRRGSDTQYF
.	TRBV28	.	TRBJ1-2	TGTGCCAGCAGTTCACCGACACAGAGCTATGGCTACACCTTC	CASSSPTQSYGYTF
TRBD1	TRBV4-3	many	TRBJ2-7	TGCGCCAGCAGCCAAGAATACTGGGACAGCTCCTACGAGCAGTACTTC	CASSQEYWDSSYEQYF